The 17 T cell receptor beta chains below all came from one sample that was sequenced in a study of blood T cell repertoires in COVID-19. Generated by immunoSEQ multiplex PCR, the TCRdb table keeps only in-frame clones and is missing some. The table lists 55,000 to 75,000 clones, around 88% of them singletons. The sample consisted of peripheral blood. The receptors were gathered from a human donor in a cohort sampled during active COVID-19.

The V and J genes are TRBV19 and TRBJ2-1; D might be TRBD2 (5 bases). From germline, CDR1 is LNHDA and CDR2 SQIVND (reference sequence). The V end lost 5 bases, the J end lost 7 bases, and 12 bases lay between the germline ends. This CDR3 comprises 13 residues. The CDR3 spells CASSPRGPNEQFF. In nucleotides, the CDR3 is TGTGCCAGTAGTCCCCGGGGTCCTAATGAGCAGTTCTTC. Together with reference TRBV19 and TRBJ2-1, the CDR3 gives the full variable domain: DGGITQSPKYLFRKEGQNVTLSCEQNLNHDAMYWYRQDPGQGLRLIYYSQIVNDFQKGDIAEGYSVSREKKESFPLTVTSAQKNPTAFYLCASSPRGPNEQFFGPGTRLTVL.

The chain couples TRBV7-2 to TRBJ1-1; D is undetermined. The CDR3 totals 15 residues. V was trimmed by 4 bases and J by 1 base, leaving 13 bases between them. Germline CDR1 reads SGHTA; CDR2 reads FQGNSA. The CDR3 region is CASSSSRGGNTEAFF. In nucleotides, the CDR3 is TGTGCCAGCAGCTCATCCCGCGGCGGGAACACTGAAGCTTTCTTT.

The CDR3 nucleotides are TGTGCCAGCAGTCCCAGCGGGGGGAGCTCCTACAATGAGCAGTTCTTC. Its protein is CASSPSGGSSYNEQFF. The chain couples TRBV28 to TRBJ2-1, with 9 bases aligning to TRBD2. Per the germline V gene, CDR1 is MDHEN and CDR2 is SYDVKM. The ends lost 5 bases at V and 0 bases at J; junction bases unmatched: 5. The CDR3 has 16 residues.

V usage is TRBV29-1 and J usage is TRBJ1-2; D is ambiguous. Trimming cost V 3 bases and J 7 bases, with 9 bases left between them. CDR1 is SQVTM and CDR2 is ANQGSEA in the germline V gene. The CDR3 runs to 11 residues. CDR3 nucleotides: TGCAGCGTTGATCGGGAATCTGGCTACACCTTC. This translates into CSVDRESGYTF.

The chain combines TRBV11-3 with TRBJ2-7; tentatively, D is TRBD1 (5 bases). Germline CDR1 SGHNT, CDR2 YENEEA. The CDR3 consists of 13 residues. V was cut by 1 base and J by 4 bases, with 8 bases left in between. DNA for the CDR3: TGTGCCAGCAGCTTAGGGACACTTTACGAGCAGTACTTC. Amino acids: CASSLGTLYEQYF.

The V call is TRBV7-9, the J call TRBJ2-7; 11 nucleotides align to TRBD2. In germline, CDR1 is SEHNR, CDR2 FQNEAQ (reference sequence). The CDR3 runs to 15 residues. The J segment lost 7 bases and the V segment lost 4 bases, leaving 9 bases of the junction unmatched. CDR3 sequence: CASSSTSGVVREQYF. The CDR3 region has the DNA TGTGCCAGCAGCTCGACTAGCGGGGTGGTGAGGGAGCAGTACTTC.

This clone was seen only once. The chain carries TRBV10-3 and TRBJ2-7; D is undetermined. This CDR3 region has 12 residues. The V and J ends lost 3 bases and 9 bases respectively, with 12 bases between them. Germline CDR1 reads ENHRY; CDR2 reads SYGVKD. CDR3 DNA sequence: TGTGCCATCAGTGATACTCGTTCTGCGCAGTACTTC. This encodes CAISDTRSAQYF.

The rearrangement links TRBV4-1 to TRBJ2-7, with D hard to call. V was clipped by 0 bases and J by 2 bases, with 11 bases between them. The CDR3 consists of 15 residues. The germline V gene has CDR1 MGHRA and CDR2 YSYEKL. The CDR3: CASSQDLVRAYEQYF. Written as DNA, the CDR3 is TGCGCCAGCAGCCAAGATTTGGTCCGAGCCTACGAGCAGTACTTC.

CDR3 protein: CASSSSGGNQETQYF. The CDR3 DNA follows: TGTGCCAGCAGTTCTAGCGGGGGGAACCAAGAGACCCAGTACTTC. The chain couples TRBV6-2 or TRBV6-3 to TRBJ2-5; 11 bases map to TRBD2. Germline V gives CDR1 MNHEY, CDR2 SVGEGT. With V trimmed by 4 bases and J by 0 bases, 1 base remained unmatched. This CDR3 has 15 residues.

The rearrangement links TRBV7-9 to TRBJ2-3; 9 bases align to TRBD1. V dropped 0 bases and J dropped 0; count of bases not matched to a gene: 10. Per the germline V gene, CDR1 is SEHNR and CDR2 is FQNEAQ (reference sequence). The CDR3 spans 19 residues. This chain's CDR3 is CASSLAVSAQGASTDTQYF. The CDR3 DNA reads TGTGCCAGCAGCTTAGCAGTGTCAGCACAGGGGGCTAGCACAGATACGCAGTATTTT.

The J gene is TRBJ1-1, the V gene TRBV5-1, with a tentative D call TRBD1 (5 bases). This CDR3 is 13 amino acids long. CDR1 is SGHRS, CDR2 YFSETQ, per germline. V lost 5 bases and J lost 1, with 9 bases in between. The CDR3 nucleotides read TGCGCCAGCAGACATCAGGGGAACACTGAAGCTTTCTTT. This codes for CASRHQGNTEAFF.

This clone was observed once. The J gene is TRBJ1-2, the V gene TRBV7-8; D uncertain. CDR3 length: 15 amino acids. V was cut by 1 base and J by 8 bases, with 17 bases left in between. CDR1 SGHVS and CDR2 FQNEAQ come from the germline V gene. CDR3 bases: TGTGCCAGCAGCTTAGGGGGAGCTGGGAGAAGGGGCTACACCTTC. Translation gives CASSLGGAGRRGYTF.

CDR3 region: CAIMQGVNTEAFF. The CDR3 region has the DNA TGTGCCATCATGCAAGGGGTTAACACTGAAGCTTTCTTT. The V and J genes are TRBV10-3 and TRBJ1-1, with a tentative D call TRBD1 (5 bases). CDR1 ENHRY and CDR2 SYGVKD come from the germline V gene. CDR3 length: 13 residues. V dropped 7 bases and J dropped 2 bases, with 11 bases sitting between them.

The chain couples TRBV11-3 to TRBJ2-1; D gene unclear. The CDR3 length is 13 residues. Germline CDR1 reads SGHNT; CDR2 reads YENEEA. V lost 1 base to trimming and J lost 8 bases, with 9 bases between them. The CDR3 nucleotides read TGTGCCAGCAGCTTAGCCGACTCCCATGAGCAGTTCTTC. Its translation is CASSLADSHEQFF.

The chain uses TRBV19 and TRBJ1-3, with a tentative D call TRBD1 (6 bases). From germline, CDR1 is LNHDA and CDR2 SQIVND (reference sequence). CDR3 length: 15 residues. Deletions cut 6 bases from V and 0 bases from J, with 12 bases between. The CDR3 DNA follows: TGTGCCAGTAGAACCGGGACACTCTCTGGAAACACCATATATTTT. It encodes CASRTGTLSGNTIYF. Filled out from reference TRBV19 and TRBJ1-3, the complete variable domain reads DGGITQSPKYLFRKEGQNVTLSCEQNLNHDAMYWYRQDPGQGLRLIYYSQIVNDFQKGDIAEGYSVSREKKESFPLTVTSAQKNPTAFYLCASRTGTLSGNTIYFGEGSWLTVV.

The V gene is TRBV7-3, the J gene TRBJ2-1; maybe TRBD2 (6 bases). V was trimmed by 6 bases and J by 3 bases, leaving 21 bases between them. Germline values: CDR1 SGHTA, CDR2 FQGTGA. The CDR3 loop spans 17 amino acids. CDR3 residues: CASRLPGDPKNYNEQFF. Written as DNA, the CDR3 is TGTGCCAGCAGGTTACCGGGAGACCCCAAGAACTACAATGAGCAGTTCTTC.

DNA of the CDR3: TGTGCCATCAGTGAGCGAAGTGAGAAACTGTTTTTT. This codes for CAISERSEKLFF. The chain carries TRBV10-3 and TRBJ1-4; no clear D. The CDR3 spans 12 residues. Germline V gives CDR1 ENHRY, CDR2 SYGVKD. V gave up 2 bases and J gave up 11 bases, with 9 bases separating them.